Below are 17 T cell receptor beta chains sequenced from a single sample in a study of cytomegalovirus exposure and HLA in healthy donors. Primers for the PCR totalled 60 Vbeta and 13 Jbeta. Produced via immunoSEQ multiplex PCR; TCRdb's table is partial and in-frame only. Here the sample spans 110,000 or so clones, about three quarters being singletons. Sequenced material: PBMCs. These receptors originate from a male donor in good health and CMV-seronegative.

The V gene is TRBV4-3, the J gene TRBJ1-3, with TRBD1 as a possible D gene (6 bases). The CDR3 has 17 amino acids. Germline loops: CDR1 LGHNA, CDR2 YSLEER. The V gene lost 0 bases and the J gene lost 0 bases, with 12 bases spanning the gap. In DNA form, the CDR3 reads TGCGCCAGCAGCCAAGAAAGGACAGACTACTCTGGAAACACCATATATTTT. This translates into CASSQERTDYSGNTIYF.

V and J are TRBV7-3 and TRBJ2-7; D unresolved. This CDR3 region has 13 residues. Germline CDR1 and CDR2: SGHTA and FQGTGA. V was pared by 8 bases and J by 2 bases, with 13 bases between. The CDR3 nucleotides are TGTGCCAGCGCGCAGGCTACAACCTACGAGCAGTACTTC. Protein product: CASAQATTYEQYF. The variable domain in full, with the rest retrieved from reference TRBV7-3 and TRBJ2-7, is GAGVSQTPSNKVTEKGKYVELRCDPISGHTALYWYRQSLGQGPEFLIYFQGTGAADDSGLPNDRFFAVRPEGSVSTLKIQRTERGDSAVYLCASAQATTYEQYFGPGTRLTVT.

This chain connects TRBV5-1 to TRBJ2-2; TRBD1 matches at 7 bases. V gave up 4 bases and J gave up 4 bases; unmatched junction bases: 4. Per the germline V gene, CDR1 is SGHRS and CDR2 is YFSETQ. The CDR3 runs 14 residues. The CDR3 loop is CASSPGQSTGELFF. The CDR3 nucleotides read TGCGCCAGCAGCCCGGGACAGTCCACCGGGGAGCTGTTTTTT.

In its sample, this clone was seen a few times. The genes are TRBV27 and TRBJ2-2; weak D call: TRBD1 (6 bases). From germline, CDR1 is MNHEY and CDR2 SMNVEV (reference sequence). Trimming took 5 bases from V and 5 from J, leaving 30 bases between them. This CDR3 contains 20 residues. The CDR3 nucleotides are TGTGCCAGCAGTACCCGATCCCTACGACCGGGACAAGGAACTACCGGGGAGCTGTTTTTT. Protein product: CASSTRSLRPGQGTTGELFF.

This clone was seen only a few times. V gene TRBV19 combines with J gene TRBJ2-5; 10 bases are a match to TRBD1. The J call is doubtful: the DNA matches TRBJ2-7 better. CDR1 LNHDA and CDR2 SQIVND come from the germline V gene (reference sequence). This CDR3 spans 15 amino acids. The CDR3 protein is CASSTDRGERDEQYF. DNA of the CDR3: TGTGCCAGTAGCACGGACAGGGGGGAGCGGGACGAGCAGTACTTC.

The chain uses TRBV6-1 and TRBJ1-1; 7 bases map to TRBD1. The CDR3 runs 12 residues. Germline assignment: CDR1 MNHNS and CDR2 SASEGT. With 4 bases clipped from V and 7 bases from J, the junction kept 3 bases outside the gene matches. CDR3 bases: TGTGCCAGCAGTGCGGGACAGCTTGAAGCTTTCTTT. Encoded protein: CASSAGQLEAFF.

The genes are TRBV5-8 and TRBJ1-5; 8 bases line up with TRBD1. This CDR3 is 15 amino acids long. Germline assignment: CDR1 SGHTS and CDR2 YDEGEE. J lost 5 bases, V lost 4 bases, and 8 bases had no gene match. The CDR3 loop reads CASSQGQEVDQPQHF. Written as DNA, the CDR3 is TGTGCCAGCAGCCAGGGACAGGAGGTCGATCAGCCCCAGCATTTT. The whole variable domain, filled in from reference TRBV5-8 and TRBJ1-5, reads EAGVTQSPTHLIKTRGQQATLRCSPISGHTSVYWYQQALGLGLQFLLWYDEGEERNRGNFPPRFSGRQFPNYSSELNVNALELEDSALYLCASSQGQEVDQPQHFGDGTRLSIL.

This sequence joins TRBV7-9 and TRBJ2-7; D is perhaps TRBD2 (6 bases). V was trimmed by 5 bases and J by 0 bases, leaving 17 bases between them. The CDR3 is 16 amino acids. The V gene's germline CDR1 is SEHNR and CDR2 FQNEAQ (reference sequence). CDR3 sequence (DNA): TGTGCCAGCAGCGGAGGGGCAGCGGTAAACTCCTACGAGCAGTACTTC. Amino acids: CASSGGAAVNSYEQYF. Full variable domain (missing parts from reference TRBV7-9 and TRBJ2-7): DTGVSQNPRHKITKRGQNVTFRCDPISEHNRLYWYRQTLGQGPEFLTYFQNEAQLEKSRLLSDRFSAERPKGSFSTLEIQRTEQGDSAMYLCASSGGAAVNSYEQYFGPGTRLTVT.

This clone has just one count. The chain links TRBV2 to TRBJ1-1, with D uncertain. CDR3 length: 13 residues. CDR1 SNHLY and CDR2 FYNNEI come from the germline V gene. With 7 bases removed from V and 2 bases from J, the gap between germline ends came to 11 bases. CDR3: CASNSGPNTEAFF. The CDR3 coding sequence is TGTGCCAGCAATAGTGGTCCCAACACTGAAGCTTTCTTT.

Notes on this clone: A read error may account for a junction end that differs from germline. This chain joins TRBV7-9 and TRBJ2-1; tentatively, D is TRBD2 (6 bases). From germline, CDR1 is SEHNR and CDR2 FQNEAQ (reference sequence). The CDR3 consists of 12 residues. The CDR3 sequence: CSSSLEGSGQFF. CDR3 sequence (DNA): TGTTCCAGCAGCTTAGAGGGTAGCGGGCAGTTCTTC.

The chain uses TRBV13 and TRBJ2-7, with D possibly matching TRBD1 (5 bases). CDR1 PRHDT and CDR2 FYEKMQ come from the germline V gene (reference sequence). This CDR3 has 17 amino acids. Between the trimmed V and J ends, which lost 5 bases and 4 bases, there was a span of 24 bases. CDR3 region: CASSPDPRPSGSYEQYF. CDR3 nucleotide sequence: TGTGCCAGCAGCCCCGACCCCCGACCGTCAGGGTCGTACGAGCAGTACTTC.

This chain connects TRBV30 to TRBJ2-1, with TRBD2 identical over 7 bases. CDR3 length equals 14 residues. Losses at the gene ends were 4 bases for V and 3 bases for J; bases not matched to a gene: 6. Germline values: CDR1 GTSNPN, CDR2 SVGIG (reference sequence). CDR3 sequence (DNA): TGTGCCTGGAACAACGGGAGGCTCTACAATGAGCAGTTCTTC. Its protein product is CAWNNGRLYNEQFF. The variable domain in full, completed from reference TRBV30 and TRBJ2-1, reads SQTIHQWPATLVQPVGSPLSLECTVEGTSNPNLYWYRQAAGRGLQLLFYSVGIGQISSEVPQNLSASRPQDRQFILSSKKLLLSDSGFYLCAWNNGRLYNEQFFGPGTRLTVL.

V is TRBV28 and J is TRBJ1-2; 9 bases match TRBD1. Germline V gene sequence: CDR1 MDHEN, CDR2 SYDVKM. V dropped 2 bases and J dropped 4; count of bases not matched to a gene: 8. This CDR3 has 16 amino acids. CDR3 residues: CASSLASGTGPYGYTF. For the CDR3, the DNA is TGTGCCAGCAGTTTAGCCTCCGGGACAGGGCCCTATGGCTACACCTTC.

The V and J genes are TRBV21-1 and TRBJ2-7; the table gives TRBD1 as D, unverified against the DNA. TRBV21-1 is a documented pseudogene. This CDR3 region has 15 residues. Written as DNA, the CDR3 is TGTGCCAGCAGCAAAGAGGCAGGGTTTACCTACGAGCAGTACTTC. It codes for CASSKEAGFTYEQYF.

The chain couples TRBV4-1 to TRBJ2-5, with D uncertain. The V end lost 1 base, the J end lost 0 bases, and 9 bases lay between the germline ends. The CDR3 runs to 15 residues. Germline CDR1 MGHRA, CDR2 YSYEKL. The DNA for the CDR3 is TGCGCCAGCAGCCAAGCGGATACAGACCAAGAGACCCAGTACTTC. Amino acid sequence: CASSQADTDQETQYF.

This rearrangement joins TRBV20-1 to TRBJ1-1; TRBD1 agrees at 8 bases. J gave up 8 bases and V 7 bases, and 6 bases lay outside the gene matches. The CDR3 length is 11 residues. Germline V gene lookup returns CDR1 DFQATT and CDR2 SNEGSKA (reference sequence). CDR3 amino acids: CSVRGQAEAFF. As DNA, the CDR3 is TGCAGTGTTAGGGGACAGGCAGAAGCTTTCTTT.

The chain carries TRBV4-3 and TRBJ1-2; possible D gene TRBD1, 5 bases. Germline V gives CDR1 LGHNA, CDR2 YSLEER. Trimming cost V 1 base and J 5 bases, with 8 bases left between them. The CDR3 is 13 amino acids. CDR3 loop: CASSQGAGYGYTF. The CDR3 nucleotides read TGCGCCAGCAGCCAAGGGGCAGGGTATGGCTACACCTTC.